The clone carrying this T cell receptor (beta chain) was detected ten times or more. The sample comes from a study of T-cell memory formation after mild COVID-19. TCRdb fed the 5' RACE reads into MiXCR, producing one record per CDR3 protein. Here the sample spans approximately 350,000 distinct CDR3 sequences, 14% being singletons. This TCR was sampled from a man aged 18 to 35 who had mild COVID-19 (a few samples of this study predate the infection). Cell type and time point are not known. What was sequenced was PBMCs or a T cell subset sorted from them (not recorded which).

The CDR3 is CASSNGKRSSYEQYF. CDR3 nucleotides: TGCGCCAGCAGCAACGGGAAGCGCAGCTCCTACGAGCAGTACTTC. This chain links TRBV5-1 with TRBJ2-7, with D possibly being TRBD2 (5 bases). V dropped 4 bases and J dropped 0 bases, with 14 bases sitting between them. The CDR3 sequence is 15 residues long. Germline CDR1 SGHRS, CDR2 YFSETQ.